These 27 T cell receptor beta chains share one sample of origin, sequenced in a study of cytomegalovirus exposure and HLA in healthy donors. PCR primers comprised 60 Vbeta and 13 Jbeta primers. Using immunoSEQ multiplex PCR, the repertoire was profiled, and TCRdb retains in-frame clones only, with some absent. The repertoire has fewer than 200,000 clones, about two thirds of them found once; the top ten carry about 2.7%. Material: PBMCs. Receptors originate from a woman aged 25 to 39 in good health and CMV-seronegative.

This chain connects TRBV29-1 to TRBJ2-3, with TRBD1 as a possible D gene (6 bases). The CDR3 is 14 amino acids. V was shortened by 7 bases and J by 2 bases, with 16 bases between the two germline ends. Germline V gives CDR1 SQVTM, CDR2 ANQGSEA. CDR3 in amino acids: CSASDRILTDTQYF. The CDR3 DNA sequence: TGCAGCGCCTCGGACAGAATCCTCACAGATACGCAGTATTTT.

This chain joins TRBV7-6 and TRBJ1-4, with D possibly being TRBD1 (6 bases). CDR3 length equals 16 residues. The germline gives CDR1 SGHVS, CDR2 FNYEAQ. V was clipped by 4 bases and J by 0 bases, with 12 bases between them. CDR3 in DNA: TGTGCCAGCAGCTCACAGGGATATGCAACTAATGAAAAACTGTTTTTT. It codes for CASSSQGYATNEKLFF.

V usage is TRBV5-6 and J usage is TRBJ2-2; D not resolved. There are 13 residues in the CDR3. CDR1 is SGHDT, CDR2 YYEEEE, per germline. V dropped 2 bases and J dropped 5 bases, with 7 bases sitting between them. CDR3 in DNA: TGTGCCAGCAGCTTTGGCTGGACCGGGGAGCTGTTTTTT. It specifies CASSFGWTGELFF.

The chain employs TRBV19 and TRBJ2-3; 8 bases are a match to TRBD1. V shed 4 bases, J shed 5 bases, and the junction held 8 bases outside the gene matches. The germline gives CDR1 LNHDA, CDR2 SQIVND (reference sequence). There are 15 residues in the CDR3. CDR3 in amino acids: CASSRIGQGVDTQYF. For the CDR3, the DNA is TGTGCCAGTAGTAGGATAGGACAGGGTGTAGATACGCAGTATTTT.

The CDR3 DNA reads as TGTGCCAGCAGCGTAGGGACTAGCAGCGCCTACGAGCAGTACTTC. Translation: CASSVGTSSAYEQYF. The gene calls are TRBV9 and TRBJ2-7; TRBD2 matches at 8 bases. Germline V gives CDR1 SGDLS, CDR2 YYNGEE. V lost 0 bases to trimming and J lost 2 bases; unmatched junction nucleotides: 4. This CDR3 has 15 residues.

Written as DNA, the CDR3 is TGTGCCAGCAGCTCAATACTTAACAGCCGTAGGATTGGTGGCTACACCTTC. The encoded protein is CASSSILNSRRIGGYTF. V gene TRBV13 combines with J gene TRBJ1-2; D gene ambiguous. The ends were cut back, 4 bases at V and 7 bases at J, with 25 bases in the middle. Germline V gives CDR1 PRHDT, CDR2 FYEKMQ (reference sequence). There are 17 residues in the CDR3.

The gene calls are TRBV29-1 and TRBJ2-1; possibly TRBD2 for D (6 bases). V was shortened by 3 bases and J by 5 bases, with 17 bases between the two germline ends. CDR1 and CDR2 (germline): SQVTM, ANQGSEA. This CDR3 region has 15 residues. The CDR3 nucleotides are TGCAGCGTTGAGGGTCCGGGAGATCGCGACAATGAGCAGTTCTTC. It encodes CSVEGPGDRDNEQFF.

The gene calls are TRBV7-3 and TRBJ2-2; D is possibly TRBD2 (5 bases). The ends were cut back, 5 bases at V and 7 bases at J, with 11 bases in the middle. This CDR3 contains 13 residues. In germline, CDR1 is SGHTA, CDR2 FQGTGA. CDR3 loop: CASSRNGVGELFF. CDR3 nucleotide sequence: TGTGCCAGCAGCCGCAACGGGGTCGGGGAGCTGTTTTTT.

The rearrangement joins TRBV2 to TRBJ2-4, with 7 bases matching TRBD1. J gave up 1 base and V 4 bases, and 7 bases lay outside the gene matches. The CDR3 has 16 residues. Germline V lookup: CDR1 SNHLY, CDR2 FYNNEI. The CDR3 spells CASSVRGRGAKNIQYF. DNA of the CDR3: TGTGCCAGCAGTGTAAGGGGGCGAGGGGCCAAAAACATTCAGTACTTC.

V and J are TRBV28 and TRBJ1-6; TRBD1 matches 9 bases. The V gene's germline CDR1 is MDHEN and CDR2 SYDVKM. V dropped 5 bases and J dropped 9; count of bases not matched to a gene: 8. This CDR3 spans 15 amino acids. The CDR3 DNA reads TGTGCCAGCAGTGACGACAGGGGGAAGAGTTCACCCCTCCACTTT. Encoded protein: CASSDDRGKSSPLHF.

This CDR3 reads CASSQVVHWFYGYTF. The CDR3 bases are TGCGCCAGCAGCCAAGTCGTTCACTGGTTTTATGGCTACACCTTC. The chain has TRBV4-3 and TRBJ1-2; D call uncertain. This CDR3 has 15 amino acids. In germline, CDR1 is LGHNA, CDR2 YSLEER. The V end was cut by 1 base, the J end by 5 bases, with 14 bases between.

V gene TRBV7-6 combines with J gene TRBJ2-7; 9 nucleotides match TRBD1. There are 17 residues in the CDR3. Trimming removed 6 bases from V and 0 bases from J; junction bases left unmatched: 12. Germline V lookup: CDR1 SGHVS, CDR2 FNYEAQ. CDR3 in amino acids: CASSTTGGGIFSYEQYF. The CDR3 DNA reads as TGTGCCAGCAGTACAACAGGGGGCGGAATCTTCTCCTACGAGCAGTACTTC.

This clone is a singleton in its sample. J is TRBJ1-1 and V is TRBV14; perhaps TRBD1 as D (5 bases). Between the trimmed V and J ends, which lost 4 bases and 2 bases, there was a span of 8 bases. The CDR3 has 13 amino acids. CDR1 SGHDN and CDR2 FVKESK come from the germline V gene. The CDR3: CASSLQGNTEAFF. The CDR3 bases are TGTGCCAGCAGCCTTCAGGGCAACACTGAAGCTTTCTTT.

The chain couples TRBV27 to TRBJ2-5; 7 nucleotides line up with TRBD1. The junction had 12 bases not matched to a gene; V was cut back by 4 bases and J by 7 bases. Per the germline V gene, CDR1 is MNHEY and CDR2 is SMNVEV (reference sequence). The CDR3 is 15 amino acids. In DNA, the CDR3 is TGTGCCAGCAGTTGGGGACAGCCCTACAAGGGGACCCAGTACTTC. Its protein is CASSWGQPYKGTQYF.

The chain carries TRBV4-1 and TRBJ2-1; a possible D gene is TRBD2 (5 bases). This CDR3 has 13 residues. CDR1 is MGHRA and CDR2 is YSYEKL in the germline V gene. V shed 2 bases and J shed 7 bases, with 9 bases lying between them. CDR3 loop: CASSQLAANEQFF. Written as DNA, the CDR3 is TGCGCCAGCAGCCAACTAGCTGCTAATGAGCAGTTCTTC.

V usage is TRBV5-1 and J usage is TRBJ2-5; 11 bases align to TRBD2. Gene TRBJ2-7 matches the end of the DNA better, so the J call may be wrong. Germline values: CDR1 SGHRS, CDR2 YFSETQ. The CDR3 runs 16 residues. The CDR3 is CASSTTGTSGTYEQYF. CDR3 DNA sequence: TGCGCCAGCAGCACAACCGGGACTAGCGGAACCTACGAGCAGTACTTC.

V usage is TRBV27 and J usage is TRBJ1-6; D unresolved. The CDR3 covers 14 residues. Looked up from germline, CDR1 is MNHEY and CDR2 is SMNVEV (reference sequence). With 6 bases removed from V and 2 bases from J, the gap between germline ends came to 8 bases. The CDR3 loop is CASRGGPYNSPLHF. The CDR3 DNA follows: TGTGCCAGCAGGGGAGGGCCCTATAATTCACCCCTCCACTTT.

The J gene is TRBJ2-2, the V gene TRBV5-6; no clear D gene. V lost 4 bases, J lost 6 bases, and 16 bases lay in between. The germline CDR1 and CDR2 sequences are SGHDT and YYEEEE. The CDR3 covers 15 residues. CDR3 sequence (DNA): TGTGCCAGCAGCCCGGTAGCTATGACTTCCGGGGAGCTGTTTTTT. It is translated as CASSPVAMTSGELFF.

This rearrangement joins TRBV28 to TRBJ2-5, with TRBD1 identical over 10 bases. The J call is doubtful: the DNA matches TRBJ2-7 better. This CDR3 has 14 residues. Germline CDR1 reads MDHEN; CDR2 reads SYDVKM. The CDR3 spells CASSNRDRGHEQYF. The CDR3 DNA sequence: TGTGCCAGCAGCAACCGGGACAGGGGCCACGAGCAGTACTTC.

CDR3: CASSFKGGLVNEKLFF. The CDR3 coding sequence is TGTGCCAGCAGCTTTAAAGGGGGCTTAGTTAATGAAAAACTGTTTTTT. The chain links TRBV7-2 to TRBJ1-4; 7 bases align to TRBD1. The CDR3 has 16 amino acids. Germline-derived CDR1 and CDR2 are SGHTA and FQGNSA. With 3 bases clipped from V and 4 bases from J, the junction kept 8 bases outside the gene matches.

The gene calls are TRBV19 and TRBJ1-3, with D unclear. The CDR3 covers 15 residues. Trimming removed 5 bases at V and 0 bases at J, with 11 bases between. Germline V gene lookup returns CDR1 LNHDA and CDR2 SQIVND (reference sequence). Here the CDR3 DNA reads TGTGCCAGTAGTCATTACAGCATCTCTGGAAACACCATATATTTT. As protein: CASSHYSISGNTIYF.

A few counts support this clone. CDR3 sequence reads: CASSLIREETQYF. Written as DNA, the CDR3 is TGTGCCAGCAGCTTAATCCGGGAAGAGACCCAGTACTTC. This chain uses TRBV7-2 with TRBJ2-5, with no clear D. The CDR3 consists of 13 residues. V was pared by 2 bases and J by 3 bases, with 7 bases between. CDR1 is SGHTA and CDR2 is FQGNSA in the germline V gene.

The chain couples TRBV30 to TRBJ1-2; the D gene is possibly TRBD1 (6 bases). The germline CDR1 and CDR2 sequences are GTSNPN and SVGIG (reference sequence). V lost 5 bases to trimming and J lost 4 bases, with 8 bases between them. CDR3 length: 11 residues. This CDR3 is CAWGTFYGYTF. The CDR3 bases are TGTGCCTGGGGGACATTCTATGGCTACACCTTC. Full variable domain (outside the CDR3, taken from reference TRBV30 and TRBJ1-2): SQTIHQWPATLVQPVGSPLSLECTVEGTSNPNLYWYRQAAGRGLQLLFYSVGIGQISSEVPQNLSASRPQDRQFILSSKKLLLSDSGFYLCAWGTFYGYTFGSGTRLTVV.

This rearrangement joins TRBV4-2 to TRBJ2-2; TRBD2 matches 8 bases. Per germline, CDR1 LGHNA and CDR2 YNFKEQ. After removal of 4 bases from V and 10 bases from J, the junction contained 14 bases not matched to a gene. The CDR3 runs 16 residues. The CDR3 region is CASSLATSVSVAELFF. In DNA form, the CDR3 reads TGTGCCAGCAGCCTCGCGACTAGCGTGTCGGTTGCGGAGCTGTTTTTT.

The rearrangement uses TRBV4-2 and TRBJ2-2, with D perhaps TRBD2 (5 bases). The V gene's germline CDR1 is LGHNA and CDR2 YNFKEQ. This CDR3 has 16 residues. The V gene lost 0 bases and the J gene lost 1 base, with 9 bases spanning the gap. Here the CDR3 reads CASSQELAGNTGELFF. The CDR3 DNA reads as TGTGCCAGCAGCCAAGAGTTGGCGGGGAACACCGGGGAGCTGTTTTTT.

CDR3 protein: CASSHGLPSYEQYF. CDR3 DNA: TGCGCCAGCAGCCATGGACTCCCCTCCTACGAGCAGTACTTC. This chain joins TRBV4-1 and TRBJ2-5; the D gene is possibly TRBD2 (5 bases). The J call may be in error: the DNA end matches TRBJ2-7 better. Germline V gene lookup returns CDR1 MGHRA and CDR2 YSYEKL. The CDR3 contains 14 residues.

J is TRBJ2-5 and V is TRBV2; D is unresolved. There are 13 residues in the CDR3. V was cut by 2 bases and J by 5 bases, with 9 bases left in between. Germline V gene data show CDR1 as SNHLY and CDR2 as FYNNEI. CDR3 bases: TGTGCCAGCAGTGAAAATGCCGAGGAGACCCAGTACTTC. Its translation is CASSENAEETQYF. The whole variable domain, filled in from reference TRBV2 and TRBJ2-5, reads EPEVTQTPSHQVTQMGQEVILRCVPISNHLYFYWYRQILGQKVEFLVSFYNNEISEKSEIFDDQFSVERPDGSNFTLKIRSTKLEDSAMYFCASSENAEETQYFGPGTRLLVL.